These 14 T cell receptor beta chains share one sample of origin, sequenced in a study of cytomegalovirus exposure and HLA in healthy donors. The PCR contained 60 Vbeta and 13 Jbeta primers. Sequenced by immunoSEQ multiplex PCR; TCRdb stores in-frame clones only, minus some. The repertoire holds roughly 230,000 clones, with roughly 85% as singletons. The sequencing sample was made of PBMCs. Receptors were obtained from a girl aged 2 to 9 in good health and CMV-seronegative.

V gene TRBV11-2 combines with J gene TRBJ2-1; TRBD2 matches 11 bases. The CDR3 consists of 15 residues. V shed 5 bases, J shed 4 bases, and the junction held 4 bases outside the gene matches. Per the germline V gene, CDR1 is SGHAT and CDR2 is FQNNGV. The CDR3 DNA reads TGTGCCAGCAGCAGCCTAGCGGGGGGTTACAATGAGCAGTTCTTC. This gives the protein CASSSLAGGYNEQFF.

Remarks on this clone: The junction departs from germline at one end; a sequencing error may be responsible. This CDR3 is CASSESTGRHTEAFF. In DNA, the CDR3 is TGCGCCAGCAGTGAGTCGACAGGCCGCCACACTGAGGCTTTCTTT. The chain couples TRBV10-1 to TRBJ1-1, with D perhaps TRBD1 (6 bases). The CDR3 covers 15 residues. In germline, CDR1 is WNHNN, CDR2 SYGVQD (reference sequence).

This clone showed up just once. The chain employs TRBV29-1 and TRBJ2-3; D is possibly TRBD1 (5 bases). The CDR3 loop spans 13 amino acids. V lost 3 bases and J 2 bases, leaving 9 bases between the germline ends. The germline gives CDR1 SQVTM, CDR2 ANQGSEA. The CDR3 loop is CSVDKGNTDTQYF. CDR3 in DNA: TGCAGCGTTGATAAGGGGAACACAGATACGCAGTATTTT.

In DNA, the CDR3 is TGTGCCAGCATCCTATCGGGGAGCCAAGAGACCCAGTACTTC. Translated: CASILSGSQETQYF. This chain connects TRBV6-1 to TRBJ2-5, with a possible D match to TRBD2 (5 bases). From germline, CDR1 is MNHNS and CDR2 SASEGT. The V end was cut by 7 bases, the J end by 1 base, with 13 bases between. This CDR3 comprises 14 residues.

The CDR3 region is CASSRELTAYSYEQYF. Written as DNA, the CDR3 is TGCGCCAGCAGCCGAGAGTTGACAGCATACTCCTACGAGCAGTACTTC. This chain links TRBV5-1 with TRBJ2-7; TRBD1 is a possible D gene (5 bases). CDR3 size: 16 residues. With 4 bases removed from V and 0 bases from J, the gap between germline ends came to 17 bases. CDR1 SGHRS and CDR2 YFSETQ come from the germline V gene.

The CDR3 sequence is CAWSRAAAGEQYF. CDR3 DNA sequence: TGTGCCTGGAGTCGGGCGGCTGCGGGCGAGCAGTACTTC. The chain carries TRBV30 and TRBJ2-7; perhaps TRBD2 as D (5 bases). This CDR3 is built from 13 residues. The germline gives CDR1 GTSNPN, CDR2 SVGIG (reference sequence). V gave up 2 bases and J gave up 6 bases, with 14 bases separating them.

The rearrangement uses TRBV9 and TRBJ1-6; D is uncertain. CDR1 and CDR2 from the germline V gene are SGDLS and YYNGEE. There are 13 residues in the CDR3. V lost 3 bases to trimming and J lost 8 bases, with 9 bases between them. In DNA form, the CDR3 reads TGTGCCAGCAGCGCCCCCGGGGATTCACCCCTCCACTTT. It yields the protein CASSAPGDSPLHF.

The chain combines TRBV21-1 with TRBJ2-2; the table calls TRBD1, which could not be checked here. TRBV21-1 is reported as a pseudogene. The CDR3 length is 17 residues. Here the CDR3 DNA reads TGTGCCAGCAGCTCCGCCTCTCGGGACAGGAACACCGGGGAGCTGTTTTTT. Translating it yields CASSSASRDRNTGELFF.

This clone was found a few times. This chain connects TRBV10-3 to TRBJ2-7; TRBD1 matches 7 bases. Germline V gives CDR1 ENHRY, CDR2 SYGVKD. The V segment lost 4 bases and the J segment 6 bases; nucleotides outside the gene matches: 9. CDR3 size: 14 residues. In nucleotides, the CDR3 is TGTGCCATCAGTGCGCCGGGACAGTTTAGCGAGCAGTACTTC. The encoded protein is CAISAPGQFSEQYF.

The rearrangement joins TRBV13 to TRBJ1-1; D gene unclear. CDR1 PRHDT and CDR2 FYEKMQ come from the germline V gene (reference sequence). V shed 2 bases and J shed 1 base, with 8 bases lying between them. This CDR3 has 14 amino acids. The CDR3 DNA sequence: TGTGCCAGCAGCTTACAACAGCCGAACACTGAAGCTTTCTTT. It yields the protein CASSLQQPNTEAFF.

The V call is TRBV19, the J call TRBJ2-7, with no clear D. Germline assignment: CDR1 LNHDA and CDR2 SQIVND (reference sequence). This CDR3 has 13 amino acids. V was shortened by 0 bases and J by 2 bases, with 5 bases between the two germline ends. CDR3 nucleotides: TGTGCCAGTAGTATAGATCCCGCCTACGAGCAGTACTTC. Protein: CASSIDPAYEQYF. Full variable domain (remainder filled in from reference TRBV19 and TRBJ2-7): DGGITQSPKYLFRKEGQNVTLSCEQNLNHDAMYWYRQDPGQGLRLIYYSQIVNDFQKGDIAEGYSVSREKKESFPLTVTSAQKNPTAFYLCASSIDPAYEQYFGPGTRLTVT.

J is TRBJ2-7 and V is TRBV6-1, with D perhaps matching TRBD2 (5 bases). The CDR3 is 14 amino acids. Germline CDR1 MNHNS, CDR2 SASEGT. The V end was cut by 1 base, the J end by 2 bases, with 9 bases between. This CDR3 reads CASSEVAEAYEQYF. The CDR3 region has the DNA TGTGCCAGCAGTGAAGTTGCGGAGGCCTACGAGCAGTACTTC.

The chain combines TRBV4-2 with TRBJ1-5; 9 positions agree with TRBD1. From germline, CDR1 is LGHNA and CDR2 YNFKEQ. CDR3 length equals 14 residues. Trimming removed 6 bases from V and 2 bases from J; junction bases left unmatched: 2. Here the CDR3 DNA reads TGTGCCAGCAGTCGGACAGGGGGCAATCAGCCCCAGCATTTT. It translates to CASSRTGGNQPQHF.

This clone showed up just once. The chain is built from TRBV15 and TRBJ2-7; TRBD2 agrees at 7 bases. This CDR3 has 15 residues. Germline CDR1 reads LNHNV; CDR2 reads YYDKDF (reference sequence). The V and J ends lost 0 bases and 3 bases, in that order; junction bases with no gene match: 5. The CDR3 protein is CATSRDSRDYYEQYF. The CDR3 DNA follows: TGTGCCACCAGCAGAGATTCTAGGGACTACTACGAGCAGTACTTC.